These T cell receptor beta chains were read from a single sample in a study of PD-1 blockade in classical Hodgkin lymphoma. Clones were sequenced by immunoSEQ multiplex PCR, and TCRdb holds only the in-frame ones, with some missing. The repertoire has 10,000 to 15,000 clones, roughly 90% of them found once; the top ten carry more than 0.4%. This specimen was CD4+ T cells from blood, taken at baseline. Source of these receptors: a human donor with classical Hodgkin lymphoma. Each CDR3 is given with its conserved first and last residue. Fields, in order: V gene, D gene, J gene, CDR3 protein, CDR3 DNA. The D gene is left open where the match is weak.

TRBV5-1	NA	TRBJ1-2	CASSLVGDNYGYTF	TGCGCCAGCAGCTTGGTTGGGGATAACTATGGCTACACCTTC
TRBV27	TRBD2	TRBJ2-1	CASSTRWGTSGGAYEQFF	TGTGCCAGCAGTACCCGATGGGGGACTAGCGGGGGAGCGTATGAGCAGTTCTTC
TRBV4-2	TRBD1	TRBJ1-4	CASSQGDRGWEKLFF	TGTGCCAGCAGCCAGGGGGACAGGGGTTGGGAAAAACTGTTTTTT
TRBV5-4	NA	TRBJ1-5	CASSSGLNQPQHF	TGTGCCAGCAGCTCCGGACTAAATCAGCCCCAGCATTTT
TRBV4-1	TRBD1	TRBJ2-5	CASSQYRGQETQYF	TGCGCCAGCAGCCAATACAGGGGTCAAGAGACCCAGTACTTC
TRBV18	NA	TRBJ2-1	CASSPRLADEQFF	TGTGCCAGCTCACCACGGCTGGCCGATGAGCAGTTCTTC
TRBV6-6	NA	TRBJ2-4	CASSYSGSSIIQYF	TGTGCCAGCAGTTACTCAGGCAGTTCCATCATTCAGTACTTC
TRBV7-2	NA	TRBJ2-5	CASSSYTTRRGQETQYF	TGTGCCAGCAGCTCCTACACGACTAGACGGGGCCAAGAGACCCAGTACTTC
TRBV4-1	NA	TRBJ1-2	CASSQDPQLNGYTF	TGCGCCAGCAGCCAGGACCCCCAATTAAATGGCTACACCTTC
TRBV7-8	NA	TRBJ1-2	CASSLEEGNYGYTF	TGTGCCAGCAGCTTAGAGGAGGGGAACTATGGCTACACCTTC
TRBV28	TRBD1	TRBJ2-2	CASSSPGQANTGELFF	TGTGCCAGCAGTTCCCCAGGACAGGCGAACACCGGGGAGCTGTTTTTT
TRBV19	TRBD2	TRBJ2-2	CASSHPGLVAGELFF	TGTGCCAGTAGCCATCCGGGACTAGTGGCCGGGGAGCTGTTTTTT
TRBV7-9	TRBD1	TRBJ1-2	CASSYRDRDLLGYTF	TGTGCCAGCAGCTACCGGGACAGGGACCTTTTAGGCTACACCTTC